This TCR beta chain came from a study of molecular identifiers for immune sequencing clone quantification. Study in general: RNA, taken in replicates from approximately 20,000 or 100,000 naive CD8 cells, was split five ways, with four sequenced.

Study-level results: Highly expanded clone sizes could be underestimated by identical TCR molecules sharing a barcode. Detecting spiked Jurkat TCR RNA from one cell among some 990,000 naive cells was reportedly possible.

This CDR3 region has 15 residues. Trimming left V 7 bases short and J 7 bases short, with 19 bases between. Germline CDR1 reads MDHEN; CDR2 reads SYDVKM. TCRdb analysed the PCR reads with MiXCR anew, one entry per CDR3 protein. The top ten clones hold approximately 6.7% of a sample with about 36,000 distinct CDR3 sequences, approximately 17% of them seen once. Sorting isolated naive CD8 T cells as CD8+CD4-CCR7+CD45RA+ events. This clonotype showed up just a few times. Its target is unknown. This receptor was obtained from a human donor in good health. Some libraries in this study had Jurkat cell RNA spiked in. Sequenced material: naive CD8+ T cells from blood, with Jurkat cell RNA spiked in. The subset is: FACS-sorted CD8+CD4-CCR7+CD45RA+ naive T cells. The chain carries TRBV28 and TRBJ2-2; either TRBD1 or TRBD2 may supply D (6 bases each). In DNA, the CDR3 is TGTGCCAGCAATCCTTCCTTGGAGGGGGGCGGGGAGCTGTTTTTT. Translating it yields CASNPSLEGGGELFF.